This T cell receptor beta chain appears in the sequencing data of a study of tissue T cells after allogeneic stem cell transplantation. Study-level points and caveats: Sampling depth was limited, and the cohort was small and clinically varied. Anatomically similar tissues had similar TCR repertoires within each patient.

V was pared by 4 bases and J by 0 bases, with 10 bases between. Germline lookup yields CDR1 MDHEN and CDR2 SYDVKM. The CDR3 loop spans 15 amino acids. TCRbeta CDR3 was sequenced at survey depth with template counts. Assay used: immunoSEQ multiplex PCR; TCRdb lists only in-frame clones, some missing. The data hold 2,500 or so clones, with 72% observed a single time. Note on this clone: Its antigen is unknown.

Enrolled prospectively were adult allogeneic hematopoietic cell transplant recipients whose graft-versus-host disease was steroid-refractory. GI sites, liver, skin and spleen were taken after median 9.75 post-mortem hours. The receptor's source is a male patient aged 60 or older with steroid-refractory graft-versus-host disease after an allogeneic stem cell transplant. The graft donor may be the source of some T cells. The specimen was colon tissue, collected at autopsy. The V and J genes are TRBV28 and TRBJ1-5; D gene ambiguous. CDR3 loop: CASSSDDYSNQPQHF. The CDR3 DNA reads TGTGCCAGCAGTTCCGACGATTATAGCAATCAGCCCCAGCATTTT.